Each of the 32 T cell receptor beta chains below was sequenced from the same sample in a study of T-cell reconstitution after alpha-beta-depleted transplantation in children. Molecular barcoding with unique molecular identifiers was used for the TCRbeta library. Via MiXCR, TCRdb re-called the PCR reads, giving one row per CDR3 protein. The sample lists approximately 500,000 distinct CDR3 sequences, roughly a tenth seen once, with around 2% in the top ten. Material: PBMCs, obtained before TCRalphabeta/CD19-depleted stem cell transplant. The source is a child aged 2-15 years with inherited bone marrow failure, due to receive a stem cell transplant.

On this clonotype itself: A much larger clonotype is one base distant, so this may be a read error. The CDR3: CASSSSRGRVGVTQYF. The CDR3 bases are TGCGCCAGCAGCTCGTCCCGGGGGCGAGTGGGGGTTACGCAGTATTTT. The chain recombines TRBV5-1 with TRBJ2-3; either TRBD1 or TRBD2 may fit D (6 bases each). The CDR3 covers 16 residues. Between the trimmed V and J ends, which lost 3 bases and 8 bases, there was a span of 22 bases. CDR1 SGHRS and CDR2 YFSETQ come from the germline V gene.

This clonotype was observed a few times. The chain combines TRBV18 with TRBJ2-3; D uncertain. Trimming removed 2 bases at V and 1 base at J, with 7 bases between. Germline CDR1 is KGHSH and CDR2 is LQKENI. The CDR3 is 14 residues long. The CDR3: CASSPVRGTDTQYF. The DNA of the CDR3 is TGTGCCAGCTCACCAGTAAGAGGCACAGATACGCAGTATTTT.

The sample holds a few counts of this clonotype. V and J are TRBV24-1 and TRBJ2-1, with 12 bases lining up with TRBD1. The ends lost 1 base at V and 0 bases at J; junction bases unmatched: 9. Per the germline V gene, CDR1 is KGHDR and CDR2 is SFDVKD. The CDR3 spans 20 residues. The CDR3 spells CATSDFPGQGAISSYNEQFF. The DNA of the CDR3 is TGTGCCACCAGTGATTTTCCGGGACAGGGGGCCATAAGCTCCTACAATGAGCAGTTCTTC.

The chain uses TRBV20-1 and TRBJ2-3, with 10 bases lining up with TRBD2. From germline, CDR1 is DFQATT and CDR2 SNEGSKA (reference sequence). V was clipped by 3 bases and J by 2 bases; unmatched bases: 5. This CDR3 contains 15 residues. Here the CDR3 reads CSASFSGRLTDTQYF. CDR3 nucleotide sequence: TGCAGTGCTAGCTTTAGCGGGAGGCTCACAGATACGCAGTATTTT.

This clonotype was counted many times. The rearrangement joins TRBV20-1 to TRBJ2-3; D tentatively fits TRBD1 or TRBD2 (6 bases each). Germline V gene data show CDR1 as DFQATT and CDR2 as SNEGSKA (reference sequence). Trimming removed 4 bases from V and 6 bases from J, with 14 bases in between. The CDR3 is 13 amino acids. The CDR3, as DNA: TGCAGTGCTATGGGTCGGGGGCCGGATACGCAGTATTTT. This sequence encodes CSAMGRGPDTQYF.

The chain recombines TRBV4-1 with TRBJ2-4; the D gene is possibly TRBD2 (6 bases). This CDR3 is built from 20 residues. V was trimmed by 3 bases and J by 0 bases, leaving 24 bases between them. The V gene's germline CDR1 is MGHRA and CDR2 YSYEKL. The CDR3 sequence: CASSHLYRDLERLAKNIQYF. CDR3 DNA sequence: TGCGCCAGCAGCCATCTTTACCGGGACTTAGAACGGTTAGCCAAAAACATTCAGTACTTC.

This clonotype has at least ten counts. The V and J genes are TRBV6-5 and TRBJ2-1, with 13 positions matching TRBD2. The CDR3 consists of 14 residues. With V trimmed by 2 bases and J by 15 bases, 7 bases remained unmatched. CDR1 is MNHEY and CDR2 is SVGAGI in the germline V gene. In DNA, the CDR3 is TGTGCCAGCAGTTACGAGACTAGCGGGAGGCCACGGTTCTTC. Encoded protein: CASSYETSGRPRFF.

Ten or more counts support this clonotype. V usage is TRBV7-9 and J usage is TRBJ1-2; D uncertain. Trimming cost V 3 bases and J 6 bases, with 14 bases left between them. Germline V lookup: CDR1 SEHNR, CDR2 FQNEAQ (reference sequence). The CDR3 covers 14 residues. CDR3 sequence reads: CASSFSGEGDGYTF. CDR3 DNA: TGTGCCAGCAGCTTTTCTGGGGAAGGCGATGGCTACACCTTC.

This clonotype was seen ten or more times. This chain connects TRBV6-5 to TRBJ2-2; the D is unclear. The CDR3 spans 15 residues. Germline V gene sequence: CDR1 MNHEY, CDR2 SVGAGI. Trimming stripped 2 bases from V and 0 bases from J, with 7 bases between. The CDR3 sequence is CASSYLQANTGELFF. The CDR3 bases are TGTGCCAGCAGTTACCTCCAGGCGAACACCGGGGAGCTGTTTTTT.

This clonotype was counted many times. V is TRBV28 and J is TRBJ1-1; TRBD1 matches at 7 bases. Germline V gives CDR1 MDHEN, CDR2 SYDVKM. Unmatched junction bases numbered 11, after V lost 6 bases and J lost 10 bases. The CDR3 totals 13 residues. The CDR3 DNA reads TGTGCCAGCAGAACAGGGGACGCGGGTGGAGCTTTCTTT. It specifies CASRTGDAGGAFF.

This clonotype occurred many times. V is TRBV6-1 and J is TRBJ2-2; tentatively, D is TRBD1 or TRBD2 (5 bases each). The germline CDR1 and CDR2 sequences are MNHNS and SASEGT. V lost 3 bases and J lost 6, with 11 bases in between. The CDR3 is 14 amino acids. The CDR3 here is CASSEGPAAGELFF. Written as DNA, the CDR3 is TGTGCCAGCAGTGAGGGACCTGCTGCCGGGGAGCTGTTTTTT.

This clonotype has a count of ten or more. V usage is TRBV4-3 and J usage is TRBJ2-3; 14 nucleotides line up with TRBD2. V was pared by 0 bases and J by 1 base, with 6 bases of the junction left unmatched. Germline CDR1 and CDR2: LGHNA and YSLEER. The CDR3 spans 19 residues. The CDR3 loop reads CASSQEAGLAGAGTDTQYF. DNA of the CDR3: TGCGCCAGCAGCCAAGAGGCGGGACTAGCGGGAGCCGGCACAGATACGCAGTATTTT.

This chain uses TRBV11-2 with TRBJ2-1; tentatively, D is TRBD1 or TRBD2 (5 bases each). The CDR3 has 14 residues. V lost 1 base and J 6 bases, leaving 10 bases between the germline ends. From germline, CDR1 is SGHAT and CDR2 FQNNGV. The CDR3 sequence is CASSLAGPGNEQFF. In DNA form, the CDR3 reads TGTGCCAGCAGCTTAGCGGGGCCTGGCAATGAGCAGTTCTTC.

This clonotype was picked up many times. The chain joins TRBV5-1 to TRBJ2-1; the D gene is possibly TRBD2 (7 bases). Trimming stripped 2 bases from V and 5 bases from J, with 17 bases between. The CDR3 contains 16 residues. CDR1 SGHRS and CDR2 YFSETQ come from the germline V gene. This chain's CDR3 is CASSFWAGEGDNEQFF. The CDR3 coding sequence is TGCGCCAGCAGCTTCTGGGCGGGAGAGGGGGACAATGAGCAGTTCTTC.

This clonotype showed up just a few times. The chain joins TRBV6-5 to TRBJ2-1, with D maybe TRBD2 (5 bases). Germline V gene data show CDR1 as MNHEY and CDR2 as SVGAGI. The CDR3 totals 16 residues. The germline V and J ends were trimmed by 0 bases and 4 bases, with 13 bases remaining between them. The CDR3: CASSYSLRELYNEQFF. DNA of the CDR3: TGTGCCAGCAGTTACTCGCTGAGGGAGCTGTACAATGAGCAGTTCTTC.

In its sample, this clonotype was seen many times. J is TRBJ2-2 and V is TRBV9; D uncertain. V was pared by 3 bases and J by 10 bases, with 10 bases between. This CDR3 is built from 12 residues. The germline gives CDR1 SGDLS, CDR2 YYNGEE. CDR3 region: CASSGWALELFF. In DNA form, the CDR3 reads TGTGCCAGCAGCGGATGGGCCCTGGAGCTGTTTTTT.

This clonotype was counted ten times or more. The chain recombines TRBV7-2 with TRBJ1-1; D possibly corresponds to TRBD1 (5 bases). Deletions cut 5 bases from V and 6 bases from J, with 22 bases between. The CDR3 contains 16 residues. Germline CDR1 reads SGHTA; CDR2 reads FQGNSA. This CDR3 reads CASSPPGRPFISEAFF. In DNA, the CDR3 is TGTGCCAGCAGCCCTCCGGGACGGCCCTTCATTTCTGAAGCTTTCTTT.

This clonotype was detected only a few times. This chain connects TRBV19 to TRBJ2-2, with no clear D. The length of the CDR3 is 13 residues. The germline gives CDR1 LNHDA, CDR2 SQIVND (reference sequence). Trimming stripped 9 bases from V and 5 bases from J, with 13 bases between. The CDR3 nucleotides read TGTGCCAGCAACTTTTATAAAACCGGGGAGCTGTTTTTT. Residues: CASNFYKTGELFF.

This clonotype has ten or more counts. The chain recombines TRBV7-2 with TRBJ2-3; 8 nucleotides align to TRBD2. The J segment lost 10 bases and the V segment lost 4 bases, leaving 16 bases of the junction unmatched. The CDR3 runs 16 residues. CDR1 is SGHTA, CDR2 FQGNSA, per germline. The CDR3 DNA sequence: TGTGCCAGCAGCTCCAGGACTATCGGGAGGGCCGGGGCGCAGTATTTT. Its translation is CASSSRTIGRAGAQYF.

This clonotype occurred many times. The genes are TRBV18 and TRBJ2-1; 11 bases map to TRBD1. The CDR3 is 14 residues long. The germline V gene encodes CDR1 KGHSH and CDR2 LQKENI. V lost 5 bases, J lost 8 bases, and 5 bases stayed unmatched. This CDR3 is CASSAGTGGDEQFF. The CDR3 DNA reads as TGTGCCAGCTCAGCCGGGACAGGGGGAGATGAGCAGTTCTTC.

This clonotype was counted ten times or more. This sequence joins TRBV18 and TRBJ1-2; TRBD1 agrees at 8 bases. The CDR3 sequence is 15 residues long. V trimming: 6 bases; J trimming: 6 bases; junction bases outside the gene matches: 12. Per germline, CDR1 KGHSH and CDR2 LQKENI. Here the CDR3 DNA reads TGTGCCAGCTCCACCAACCAGGGGGCAATGGATGGCTACACCTTC. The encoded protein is CASSTNQGAMDGYTF.

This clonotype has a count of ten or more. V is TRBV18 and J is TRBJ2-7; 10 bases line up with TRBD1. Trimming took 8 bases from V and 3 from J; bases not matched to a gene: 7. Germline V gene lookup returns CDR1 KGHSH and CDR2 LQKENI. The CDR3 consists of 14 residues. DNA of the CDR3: TGTGCCAGCCGAAAGGGGACAGGGGACTACGAGCAGTACTTC. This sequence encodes CASRKGTGDYEQYF. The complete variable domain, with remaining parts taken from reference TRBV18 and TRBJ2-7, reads NAGVMQNPRHLVRRRGQEARLRCSPMKGHSHVYWYRQLPEEGLKFMVYLQKENIIDESGMPKERFSAEFPKEGPSILRIQQVVRGDSAAYFCASRKGTGDYEQYFGPGTRLTVT.

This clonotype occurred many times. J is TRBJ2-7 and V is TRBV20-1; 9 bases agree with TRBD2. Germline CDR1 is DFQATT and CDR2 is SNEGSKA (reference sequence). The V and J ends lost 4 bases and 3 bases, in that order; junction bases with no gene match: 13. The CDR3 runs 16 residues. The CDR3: CSAIASSGGLYYEQYF. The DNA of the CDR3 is TGCAGTGCTATCGCTAGTAGCGGGGGACTCTACTACGAGCAGTACTTC.

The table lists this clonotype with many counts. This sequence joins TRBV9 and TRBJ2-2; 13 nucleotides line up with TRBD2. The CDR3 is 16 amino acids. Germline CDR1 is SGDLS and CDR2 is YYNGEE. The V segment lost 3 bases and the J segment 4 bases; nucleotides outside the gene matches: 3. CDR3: CASSEGLAGFTGELFF. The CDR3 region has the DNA TGTGCCAGCAGCGAGGGACTAGCGGGATTCACCGGGGAGCTGTTTTTT.

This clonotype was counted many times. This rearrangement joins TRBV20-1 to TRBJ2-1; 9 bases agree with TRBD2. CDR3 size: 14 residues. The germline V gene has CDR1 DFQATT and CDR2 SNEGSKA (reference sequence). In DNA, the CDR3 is TGCAGCACATACAGCGGGAGGCCCTACAATGAGCAGTTCTTC. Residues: CSTYSGRPYNEQFF.

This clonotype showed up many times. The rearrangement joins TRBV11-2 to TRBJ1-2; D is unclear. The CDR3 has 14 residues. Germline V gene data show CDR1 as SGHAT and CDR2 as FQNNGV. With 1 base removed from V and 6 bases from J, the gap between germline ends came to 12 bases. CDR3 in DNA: TGTGCCAGCAGCTTAGGGCGCGAGGTCCATGGCTACACCTTC. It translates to CASSLGREVHGYTF.

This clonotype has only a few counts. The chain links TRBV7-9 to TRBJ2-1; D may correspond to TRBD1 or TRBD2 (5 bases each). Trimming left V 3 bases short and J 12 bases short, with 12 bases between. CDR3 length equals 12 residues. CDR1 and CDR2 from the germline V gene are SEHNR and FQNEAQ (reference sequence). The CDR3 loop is CASSFGTPWQFF. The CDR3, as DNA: TGTGCCAGCAGCTTCGGGACGCCGTGGCAGTTCTTC.

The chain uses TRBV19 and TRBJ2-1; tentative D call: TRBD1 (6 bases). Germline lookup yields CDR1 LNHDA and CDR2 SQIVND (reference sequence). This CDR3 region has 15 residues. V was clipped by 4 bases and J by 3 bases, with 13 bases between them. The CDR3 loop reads CASSTRTVDYNEQFF. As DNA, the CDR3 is TGTGCCAGTAGTACCCGGACAGTGGACTACAATGAGCAGTTCTTC.

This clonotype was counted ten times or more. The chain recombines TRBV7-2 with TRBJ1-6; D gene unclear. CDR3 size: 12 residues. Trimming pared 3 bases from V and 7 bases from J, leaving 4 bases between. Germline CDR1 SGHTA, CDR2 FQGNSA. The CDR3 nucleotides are TGTGCCAGCAGCTTCGACAATTCACCCCTCCACTTT. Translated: CASSFDNSPLHF.

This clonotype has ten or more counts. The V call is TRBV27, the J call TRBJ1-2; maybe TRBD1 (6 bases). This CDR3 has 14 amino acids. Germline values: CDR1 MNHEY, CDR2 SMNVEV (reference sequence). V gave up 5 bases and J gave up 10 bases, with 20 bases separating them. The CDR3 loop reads CASSTKQGDGVYTF. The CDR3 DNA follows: TGTGCCAGCAGTACCAAACAGGGAGACGGGGTCTACACCTTC.

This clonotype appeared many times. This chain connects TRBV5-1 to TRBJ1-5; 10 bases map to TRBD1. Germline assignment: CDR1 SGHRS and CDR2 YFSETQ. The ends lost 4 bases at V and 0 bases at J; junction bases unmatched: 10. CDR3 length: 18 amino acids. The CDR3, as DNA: TGCGCCAGCAGCGTCGGGACAGGGGAATCATATAGCAATCAGCCCCAGCATTTT. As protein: CASSVGTGESYSNQPQHF.

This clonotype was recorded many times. In DNA form, the CDR3 reads TGTGCCACCAGTGATCCCGCCGAGGACAGAATCGGGGAGCTGTTTTTT. This sequence encodes CATSDPAEDRIGELFF. This sequence joins TRBV24-1 and TRBJ2-2; perhaps TRBD1 as D (6 bases). Germline V gives CDR1 KGHDR, CDR2 SFDVKD. The germline V and J ends were trimmed by 3 bases and 7 bases, with 17 bases remaining between them. This CDR3 is built from 16 residues.